The T cell receptor beta chain described here comes from a study of cytomegalovirus exposure and HLA in healthy donors. PCR primers comprised 60 Vbeta and 13 Jbeta primers. Clones were sequenced by immunoSEQ multiplex PCR, and TCRdb holds only the in-frame ones, with some missing. The table shows some 110,000 clones, with over 65% occurring only once. Trimming cost V 5 bases and J 10 bases, with 15 bases left between them. Per the germline V gene, CDR1 is LGHNA and CDR2 is YSLEER. The CDR3 is made up of 14 amino acids. In this sample, this clone turned up a few times. The antigen is undetermined. Study-wide results and caveats: In terms of immune exposure information, only CMV serostatus was available. Previous analysis showed most TCR beta V segments were productive about 87% or about 30% of the time.

This chain joins TRBV4-3 and TRBJ1-6; TRBD1 is a possible D gene (5 bases). The receptor was derived from a woman between 45 and 60 years old in good health and CMV-seropositive. The sequenced material came from PBMCs. CDR3 sequence (DNA): TGCGCCAGCAGCAACAGTTGGAGGGGCTCACCCCTCCACTTT. It encodes CASSNSWRGSPLHF.